This T cell receptor beta chain was sequenced during a study of shared clonotypes between healthy human individuals. The table lists this clone with a few counts. The trim removed 2 bases at V and 6 bases at J, leaving 2 bases unmatched. Looked up from germline, CDR1 is MNHEY and CDR2 is SVGAGI. CDR3 size: 14 residues. The authors ran the assay at deep level. Some clones are missing from TCRdb's copy, which holds only in-frame ones; the method was immunoSEQ multiplex PCR. The sample holds about 1 million clones; about 77% are singletons and the top ten take around 1.5%. CD45RA+ naive and CD45RA-negative memory subsets were separated from CD4+ cells.

The sample was memory CD4+ T cells sorted from blood. Subset in this sample: CD45RA-negative fraction. The receptor was isolated from a young man in good health. The J gene is TRBJ2-4, the V gene TRBV6-5; 9 bases map to TRBD1. CDR3 coding DNA: TGTGCCAGCAGTTACACAGGGGGCAGAAACATTCAGTACTTC. Protein: CASSYTGGRNIQYF.